These 10 T cell receptor beta chains were all obtained from the same sample, sequenced in a study of a mutant IDH1 vaccine in newly diagnosed glioma. For these receptors, no antigen is known. Time point given: week 5, during vaccination. The content of each vaccine dose was 300 ug of mutant IDH1 20-mer peptide, and topical imiquimod accompanied it. TCRdb's copy holds only in-frame clones and misses some; the assay was immunoSEQ multiplex PCR. The sample gives about 28,000 clones, 89% of which show up once; over 15% is in the top ten. The material was PBMCs, obtained from a glioma patient whose treatment included an IDH1 peptide vaccine. The receptors stem from a man in his late teens or twenties with glioma.

CDR3 amino acids: CASSPTGTSGTTSYNEQFF. DNA of the CDR3: TGCGCCAGCAGCCCCACCGGGACTAGCGGGACTACATCCTACAATGAGCAGTTCTTC. The gene calls are TRBV5-1 and TRBJ2-1; 13 bases fit TRBD2. V was pared by 4 bases and J by 1 base, with 11 bases of the junction left unmatched. In germline, CDR1 is SGHRS, CDR2 YFSETQ. This CDR3 region has 19 residues.

The V gene is TRBV5-6, the J gene TRBJ1-2; 7 positions agree with TRBD1. Trimming removed 0 bases from V and 2 bases from J; junction bases left unmatched: 4. Germline CDR1 and CDR2: SGHDT and YYEEEE. The CDR3 contains 15 residues. This CDR3 is CASSLAPDRNYGYTF. CDR3 sequence (DNA): TGTGCCAGCAGCTTGGCCCCGGACAGGAACTATGGCTACACCTTC.

Here the CDR3 reads CASSLWGANQPQHF. For the CDR3, the DNA is TGTGCCAGCAGCTTGTGGGGAGCCAATCAGCCCCAGCATTTT. V and J are TRBV5-6 and TRBJ1-5; D unclear. This CDR3 is built from 14 residues. The germline V and J ends were trimmed by 1 base and 3 bases, with 8 bases remaining between them. Germline V CDR1 and CDR2: SGHDT, YYEEEE.

V is TRBV7-9 and J is TRBJ2-7, with 11 nucleotides matching TRBD1. Trimming removed 5 bases from V and 1 base from J; junction bases left unmatched: 7. CDR1 and CDR2 from the germline V gene are SEHNR and FQNEAQ (reference sequence). This CDR3 contains 16 residues. The CDR3 bases are TGTGCCAGCAGCCCAGCCGGGACAGGGGGATCCTACGAGCAGTACTTC. Translated: CASSPAGTGGSYEQYF.

This clone was recorded once. The CDR3 DNA sequence: TGTGCCACCTTGGGACAGAGTTTTTACGAGCAGTACTTC. Encoded protein: CATLGQSFYEQYF. This chain joins TRBV10-3 and TRBJ2-7; 7 bases agree with TRBD1. The germline CDR1 and CDR2 sequences are ENHRY and SYGVKD. Trimming took 10 bases from V and 4 from J; bases not matched to a gene: 10. There are 13 residues in the CDR3.

The J gene is TRBJ2-2, the V gene TRBV14; D not resolved. This CDR3 comprises 16 residues. CDR1 is SGHDN, CDR2 FVKESK, per germline. The V and J ends lost 4 bases and 9 bases respectively, with 21 bases between them. CDR3: CASSPGRTSPLRELFF. The CDR3 coding sequence is TGTGCCAGCAGCCCGGGTCGGACGTCCCCCCTTCGGGAGCTGTTTTTT.

The chain couples TRBV4-1 to TRBJ1-3, with a weak D call TRBD1 (5 bases). CDR3 length: 16 amino acids. Trimming cost V 4 bases and J 4 bases, with 17 bases left between them. Germline V gene data show CDR1 as MGHRA and CDR2 as YSYEKL. The CDR3 is CASSPGPPRTGNTIYF. CDR3 nucleotide sequence: TGCGCCAGCAGCCCTGGTCCCCCCCGGACAGGAAACACCATATATTTT.

The chain combines TRBV5-1 with TRBJ1-1; D is perhaps TRBD1 (6 bases). V was shortened by 3 bases and J by 2 bases, with 14 bases between the two germline ends. The germline V gene encodes CDR1 SGHRS and CDR2 YFSETQ. The CDR3 length is 15 residues. In DNA form, the CDR3 reads TGCGCCAGCAGCTCTGGACAGCCCCTCAACACTGAAGCTTTCTTT. This translates into CASSSGQPLNTEAFF.

This chain joins TRBV5-1 and TRBJ2-7; D tentatively fits TRBD1 or TRBD2 (5 bases each). With 3 bases removed from V and 2 bases from J, the gap between germline ends came to 12 bases. The CDR3 runs to 14 residues. Germline V gene lookup returns CDR1 SGHRS and CDR2 YFSETQ. The CDR3 coding sequence is TGCGCCAGCAGCTCCTTAAGGGACCCCTACGAGCAGTACTTC. Translating gives CASSSLRDPYEQYF.

The chain links TRBV6-1 to TRBJ2-1; 8 bases line up with TRBD2. The CDR3 totals 15 residues. CDR1 and CDR2 from the germline V gene are MNHNS and SASEGT. V shed 0 bases, J shed 9 bases, and the junction held 7 bases outside the gene matches. For the CDR3, the DNA is TGTGCCAGCAGTGAAGCAGCGGGAGTAGGAGGTGAGCAGTTCTTC. This sequence encodes CASSEAAGVGGEQFF.